This T cell receptor (beta chain) was sequenced during a study of cytomegalovirus exposure and HLA in healthy donors. Study results and limitations: The authors excluded some V segments, including TRBV6-2 and TRBV6-3, as indistinguishable. Across donors, presence/absence analyses took sequencing depth to be roughly uniform. Per a later analysis, HLA-associated TCR beta chains showed more clonal expansion than other, equally common TCR beta chains.

On this clone itself: Its cognate antigen is unknown.

The CDR3 sequence is 13 residues long. V was cut by 5 bases and J by 2 bases, with 9 bases left in between. Germline CDR1 is PRHDT and CDR2 is FYEKMQ (reference sequence). Primers: 60 Vbeta forward and 13 Jbeta reverse. Method: immunoSEQ multiplex PCR; TCRdb's copy keeps in-frame clones and lacks some. The sample includes around 130,000 clones, approximately 86% of them seen just once. The chain has TRBV13 and TRBJ2-5; D is uncertain. The clonotype comes from a boy between 10 and 17 years old in good health and CMV-seronegative. Sequences were obtained from PBMCs. The CDR3 region has the DNA TGTGCCAGCAGCGAAGTCGGGCAAGAGACCCAGTACTTC. Translating it yields CASSEVGQETQYF.